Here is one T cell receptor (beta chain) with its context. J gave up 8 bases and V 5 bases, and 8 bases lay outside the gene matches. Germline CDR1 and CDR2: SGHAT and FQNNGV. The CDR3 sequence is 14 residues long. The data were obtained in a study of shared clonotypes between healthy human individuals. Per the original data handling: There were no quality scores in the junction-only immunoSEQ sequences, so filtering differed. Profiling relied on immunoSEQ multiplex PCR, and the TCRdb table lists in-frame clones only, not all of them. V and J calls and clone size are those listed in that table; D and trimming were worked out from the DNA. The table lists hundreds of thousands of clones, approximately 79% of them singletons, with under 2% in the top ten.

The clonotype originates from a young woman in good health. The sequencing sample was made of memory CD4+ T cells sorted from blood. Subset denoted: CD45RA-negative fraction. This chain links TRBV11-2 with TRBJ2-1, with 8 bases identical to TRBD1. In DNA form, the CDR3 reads TGTGCCAGCAGCGGAGGACAGGGTTGGTATGAGCAGTTCTTC. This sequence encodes CASSGGQGWYEQFF. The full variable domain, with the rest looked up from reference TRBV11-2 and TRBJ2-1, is EAGVAQSPRYKIIEKRQSVAFWCNPISGHATLYWYQQILGQGPKLLIQFQNNGVVDDSQLPKDRFSAERLKGVDSTLKIQPAKLEDSAVYLCASSGGQGWYEQFFGPGTRLTVL.